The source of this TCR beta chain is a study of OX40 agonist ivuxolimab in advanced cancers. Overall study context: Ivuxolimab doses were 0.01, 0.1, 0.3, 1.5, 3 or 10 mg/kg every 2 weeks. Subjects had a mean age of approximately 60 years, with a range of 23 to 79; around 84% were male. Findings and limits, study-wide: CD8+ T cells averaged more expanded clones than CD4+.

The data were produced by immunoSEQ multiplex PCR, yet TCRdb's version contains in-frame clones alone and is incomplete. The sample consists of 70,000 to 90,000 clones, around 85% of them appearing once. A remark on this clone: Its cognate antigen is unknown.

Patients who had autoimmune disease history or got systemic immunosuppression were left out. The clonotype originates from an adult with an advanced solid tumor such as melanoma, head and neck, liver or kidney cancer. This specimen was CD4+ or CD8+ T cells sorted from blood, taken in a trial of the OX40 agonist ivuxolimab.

The CDR3 DNA follows: TGTGCCAGCCGCTACTCAGGGTTAGGGGCGAATGAGCAGTTCTTC. It encodes CASRYSGLGANEQFF. This chain links TRBV27 with TRBJ2-1, with TRBD1 as a possible D gene (5 bases). In germline, CDR1 is MNHEY, CDR2 SMNVEV (reference sequence). V gave up 8 bases and J gave up 7 bases, with 21 bases separating them. The CDR3 covers 15 residues.